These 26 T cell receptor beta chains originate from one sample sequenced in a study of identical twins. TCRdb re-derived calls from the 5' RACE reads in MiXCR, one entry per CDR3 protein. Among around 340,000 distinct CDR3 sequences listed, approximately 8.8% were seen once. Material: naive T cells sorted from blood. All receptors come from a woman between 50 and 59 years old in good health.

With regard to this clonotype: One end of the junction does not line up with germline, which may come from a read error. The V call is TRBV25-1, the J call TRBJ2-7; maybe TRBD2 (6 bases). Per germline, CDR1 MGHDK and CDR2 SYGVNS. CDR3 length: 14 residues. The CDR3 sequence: CASRESGSSYEQYF. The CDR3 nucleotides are TGTGCCAGCAGGGAATCCGGGAGCTCCTACGAGCAGTACTTC.

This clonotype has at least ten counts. In DNA, the CDR3 is TGCGCCAGCAGCTCGAGTACTAGCGGGAGATCGGACAATGAGCAGTTCTTC. Amino acid sequence: CASSSSTSGRSDNEQFF. This chain joins TRBV5-1 and TRBJ2-1; 11 positions match TRBD2. CDR1 is SGHRS, CDR2 YFSETQ, per germline. V shed 3 bases and J 5 bases; nucleotides not matched to a gene: 10. The CDR3 consists of 17 residues.

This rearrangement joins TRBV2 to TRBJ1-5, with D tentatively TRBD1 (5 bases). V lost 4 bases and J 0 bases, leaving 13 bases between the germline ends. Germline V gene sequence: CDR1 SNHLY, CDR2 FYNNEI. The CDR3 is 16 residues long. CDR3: CASSAMGRSSNQPQHF. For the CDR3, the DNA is TGTGCCAGCAGTGCCATGGGACGGTCTAGCAATCAGCCCCAGCATTTT.

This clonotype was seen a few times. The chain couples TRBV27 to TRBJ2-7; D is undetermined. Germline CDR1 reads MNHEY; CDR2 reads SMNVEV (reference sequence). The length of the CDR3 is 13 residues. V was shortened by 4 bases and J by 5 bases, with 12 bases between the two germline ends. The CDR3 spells CASSSVAPHEQYF. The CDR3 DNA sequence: TGTGCCAGCAGTTCCGTTGCTCCCCACGAGCAGTACTTC.

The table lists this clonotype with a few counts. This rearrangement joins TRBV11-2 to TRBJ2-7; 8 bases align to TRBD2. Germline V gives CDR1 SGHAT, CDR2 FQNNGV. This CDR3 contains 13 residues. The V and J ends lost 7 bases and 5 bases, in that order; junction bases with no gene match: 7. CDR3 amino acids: CASNNVAGHEQYF. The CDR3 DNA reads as TGTGCCAGCAACAACGTAGCGGGACACGAGCAGTACTTC.

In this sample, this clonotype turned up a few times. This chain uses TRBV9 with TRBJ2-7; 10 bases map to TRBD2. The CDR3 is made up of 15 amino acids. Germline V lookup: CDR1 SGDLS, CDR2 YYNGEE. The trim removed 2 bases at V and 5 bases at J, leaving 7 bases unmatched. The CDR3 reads CASSVQGLAVDEQYF. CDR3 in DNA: TGTGCCAGCAGCGTCCAAGGACTAGCGGTTGACGAGCAGTACTTC. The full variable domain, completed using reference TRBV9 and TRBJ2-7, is DSGVTQTPKHLITATGQRVTLRCSPRSGDLSVYWYQQSLDQGLQFLIQYYNGEERAKGNILERFSAQQFPDLHSELNLSSLELGDSALYFCASSVQGLAVDEQYFGPGTRLTVT.

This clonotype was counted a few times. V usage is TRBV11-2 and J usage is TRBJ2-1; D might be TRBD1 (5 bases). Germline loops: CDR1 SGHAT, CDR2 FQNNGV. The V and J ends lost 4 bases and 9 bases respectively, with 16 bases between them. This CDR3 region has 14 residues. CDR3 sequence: CASSSLHQGTEQFF. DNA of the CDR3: TGTGCCAGCAGCTCGCTGCACCAGGGCACTGAGCAGTTCTTC.

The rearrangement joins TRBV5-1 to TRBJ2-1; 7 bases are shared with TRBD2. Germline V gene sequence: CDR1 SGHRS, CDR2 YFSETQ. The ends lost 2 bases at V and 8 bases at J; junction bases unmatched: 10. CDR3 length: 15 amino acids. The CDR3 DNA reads TGCGCCAGCAGCTTCCGGGACGGGACTATAGATGAGCAGTTCTTC. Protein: CASSFRDGTIDEQFF. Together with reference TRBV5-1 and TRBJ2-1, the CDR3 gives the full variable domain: KAGVTQTPRYLIKTRGQQVTLSCSPISGHRSVSWYQQTPGQGLQFLFEYFSETQRNKGNFPGRFSGRQFSNSRSEMNVSTLELGDSALYLCASSFRDGTIDEQFFGPGTRLTVL.

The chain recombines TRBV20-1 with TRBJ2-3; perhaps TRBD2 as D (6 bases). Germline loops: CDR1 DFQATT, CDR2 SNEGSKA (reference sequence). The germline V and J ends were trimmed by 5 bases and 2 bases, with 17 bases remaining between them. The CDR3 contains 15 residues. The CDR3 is CSASLRDSPTDTQYF. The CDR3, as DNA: TGCAGTGCTTCTCTCCGGGACTCCCCCACAGATACGCAGTATTTT.

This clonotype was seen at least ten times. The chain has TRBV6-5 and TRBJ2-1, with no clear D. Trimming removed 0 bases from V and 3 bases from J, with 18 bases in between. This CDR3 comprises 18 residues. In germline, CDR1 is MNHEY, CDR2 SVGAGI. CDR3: CASSYSSLGLSVYNEQFF. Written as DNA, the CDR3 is TGTGCCAGCAGTTACTCGAGCTTGGGTTTGAGTGTCTACAATGAGCAGTTCTTC.

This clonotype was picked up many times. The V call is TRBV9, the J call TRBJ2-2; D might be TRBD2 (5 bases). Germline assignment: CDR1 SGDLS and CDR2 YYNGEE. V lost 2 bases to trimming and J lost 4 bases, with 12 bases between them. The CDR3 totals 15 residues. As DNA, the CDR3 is TGTGCCAGCAGCGTTTCTTTAGCGAGCACCGGGGAGCTGTTTTTT. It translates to CASSVSLASTGELFF.

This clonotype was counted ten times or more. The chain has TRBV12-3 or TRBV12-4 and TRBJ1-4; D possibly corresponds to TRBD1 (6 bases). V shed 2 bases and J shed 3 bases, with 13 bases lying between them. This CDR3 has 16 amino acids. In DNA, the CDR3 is TGTGCCAGCAGTTTAAAGGGGGGCCCGGCTAATGAAAAACTGTTTTTT. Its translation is CASSLKGGPANEKLFF.

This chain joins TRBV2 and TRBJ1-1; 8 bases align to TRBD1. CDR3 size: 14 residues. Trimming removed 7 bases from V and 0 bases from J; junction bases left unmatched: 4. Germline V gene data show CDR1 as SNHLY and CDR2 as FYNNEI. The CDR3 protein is CASTRTGLNTEAFF. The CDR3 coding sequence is TGTGCCAGCACAAGGACAGGGCTGAACACTGAAGCTTTCTTT.

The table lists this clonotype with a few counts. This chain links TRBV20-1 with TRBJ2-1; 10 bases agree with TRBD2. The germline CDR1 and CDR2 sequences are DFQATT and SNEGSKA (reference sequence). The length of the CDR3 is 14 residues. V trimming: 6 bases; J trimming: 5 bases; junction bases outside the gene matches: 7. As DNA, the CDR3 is TGCAGTGCGGAGACTAGCGGGCAAAACAATGAGCAGTTCTTC. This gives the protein CSAETSGQNNEQFF.

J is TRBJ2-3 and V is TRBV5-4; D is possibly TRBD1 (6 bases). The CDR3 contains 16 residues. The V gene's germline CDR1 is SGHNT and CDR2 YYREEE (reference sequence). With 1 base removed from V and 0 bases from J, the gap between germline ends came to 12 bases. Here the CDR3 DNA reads TGTGCCAGCAGCTTGCCCCGGCAGGGGAGCACAGATACGCAGTATTTT. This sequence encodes CASSLPRQGSTDTQYF.

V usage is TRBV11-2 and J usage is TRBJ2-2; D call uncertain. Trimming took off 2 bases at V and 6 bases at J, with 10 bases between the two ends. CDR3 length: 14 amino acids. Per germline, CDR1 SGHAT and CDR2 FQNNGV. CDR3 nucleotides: TGTGCCAGCAGCTTATTGGGTATCGCCGGGGAGCTGTTTTTT. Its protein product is CASSLLGIAGELFF.

The CDR3 loop is CSARGQGRESPLHF. The CDR3 DNA reads as TGCAGTGCTAGAGGACAGGGTCGAGAATCACCCCTCCACTTT. The chain recombines TRBV20-1 with TRBJ1-6; 7 bases are shared with TRBD1. Per the germline V gene, CDR1 is DFQATT and CDR2 is SNEGSKA (reference sequence). The CDR3 extends over 14 amino acids. J lost 10 bases, V lost 1 base, and 7 bases had no gene match.

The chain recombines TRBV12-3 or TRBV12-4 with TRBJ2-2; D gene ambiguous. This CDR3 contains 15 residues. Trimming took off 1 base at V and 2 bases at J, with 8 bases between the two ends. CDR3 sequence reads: CASSLVVSNTGELFF. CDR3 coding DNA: TGTGCCAGCAGTTTAGTAGTTAGTAACACCGGGGAGCTGTTTTTT.

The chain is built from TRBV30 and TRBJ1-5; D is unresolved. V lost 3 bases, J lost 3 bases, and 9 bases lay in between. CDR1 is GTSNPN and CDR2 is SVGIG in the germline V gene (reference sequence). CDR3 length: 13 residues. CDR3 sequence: CAWSDGFNQPQHF. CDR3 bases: TGTGCCTGGAGCGACGGTTTCAATCAGCCCCAGCATTTT.

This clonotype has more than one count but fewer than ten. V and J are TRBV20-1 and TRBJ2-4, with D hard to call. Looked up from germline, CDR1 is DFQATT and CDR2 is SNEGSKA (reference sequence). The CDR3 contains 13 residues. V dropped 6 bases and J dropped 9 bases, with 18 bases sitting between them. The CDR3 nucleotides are TGCAGTGCGGACCTTGCTGGTGGCGGCATTCAGTACTTC. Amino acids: CSADLAGGGIQYF.

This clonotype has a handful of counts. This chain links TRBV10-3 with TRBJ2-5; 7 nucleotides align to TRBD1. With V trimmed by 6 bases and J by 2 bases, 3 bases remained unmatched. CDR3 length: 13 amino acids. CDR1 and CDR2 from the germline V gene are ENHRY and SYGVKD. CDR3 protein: CAIRGDSQETQYF. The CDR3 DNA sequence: TGTGCCATCAGAGGGGACAGTCAAGAGACCCAGTACTTC.

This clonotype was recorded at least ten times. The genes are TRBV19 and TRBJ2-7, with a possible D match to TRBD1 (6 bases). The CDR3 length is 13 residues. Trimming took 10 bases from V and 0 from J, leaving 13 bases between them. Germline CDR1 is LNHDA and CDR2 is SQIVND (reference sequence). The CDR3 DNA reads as TGTGCCACATCCGGGACACCCTCCTACGAGCAGTACTTC. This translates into CATSGTPSYEQYF.

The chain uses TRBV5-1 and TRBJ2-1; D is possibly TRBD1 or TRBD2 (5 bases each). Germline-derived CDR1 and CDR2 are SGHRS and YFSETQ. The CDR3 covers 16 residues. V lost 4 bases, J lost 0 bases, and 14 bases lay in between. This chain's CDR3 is CASSPFGASSYNEQFF. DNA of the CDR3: TGCGCCAGCAGCCCCTTCGGGGCCAGCTCCTACAATGAGCAGTTCTTC. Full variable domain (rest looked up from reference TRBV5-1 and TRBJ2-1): KAGVTQTPRYLIKTRGQQVTLSCSPISGHRSVSWYQQTPGQGLQFLFEYFSETQRNKGNFPGRFSGRQFSNSRSEMNVSTLELGDSALYLCASSPFGASSYNEQFFGPGTRLTVL.

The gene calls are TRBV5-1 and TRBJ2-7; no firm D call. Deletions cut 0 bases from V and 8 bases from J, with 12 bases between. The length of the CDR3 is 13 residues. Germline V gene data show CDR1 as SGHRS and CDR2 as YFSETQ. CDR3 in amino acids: CASSLAESEKQYF. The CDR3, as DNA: TGCGCCAGCAGCTTGGCCGAGAGCGAGAAGCAGTACTTC.

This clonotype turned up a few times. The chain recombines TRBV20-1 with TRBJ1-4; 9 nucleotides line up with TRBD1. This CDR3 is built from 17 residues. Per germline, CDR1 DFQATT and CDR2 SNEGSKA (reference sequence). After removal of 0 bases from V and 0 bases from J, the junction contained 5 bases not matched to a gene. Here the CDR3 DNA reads TGCAGTGCTAGAGAGGGACAGGGTTTGACAACTAATGAAAAACTGTTTTTT. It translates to CSAREGQGLTTNEKLFF.

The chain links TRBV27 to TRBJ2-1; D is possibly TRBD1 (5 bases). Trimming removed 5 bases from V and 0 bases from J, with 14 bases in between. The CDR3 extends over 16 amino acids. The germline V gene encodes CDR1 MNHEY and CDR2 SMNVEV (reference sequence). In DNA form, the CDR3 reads TGTGCCAGCAGTCAACTGACAGTGAGCTCCTACAATGAGCAGTTCTTC. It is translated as CASSQLTVSSYNEQFF.